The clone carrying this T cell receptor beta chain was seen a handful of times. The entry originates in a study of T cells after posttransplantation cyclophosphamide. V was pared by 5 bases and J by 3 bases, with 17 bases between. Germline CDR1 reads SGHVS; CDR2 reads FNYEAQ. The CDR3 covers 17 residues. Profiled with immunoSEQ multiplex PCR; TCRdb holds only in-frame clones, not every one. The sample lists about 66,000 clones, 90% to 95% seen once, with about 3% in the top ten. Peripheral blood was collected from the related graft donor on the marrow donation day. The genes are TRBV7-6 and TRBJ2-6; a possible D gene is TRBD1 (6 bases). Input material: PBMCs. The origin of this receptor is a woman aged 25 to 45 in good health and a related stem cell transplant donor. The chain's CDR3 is CASSPGDWGSGANVLTF. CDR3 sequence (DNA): TGTGCCAGCAGCCCAGGGGATTGGGGGAGTGGGGCCAACGTCCTGACTTTC. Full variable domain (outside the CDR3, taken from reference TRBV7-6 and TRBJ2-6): GAGVSQSPRYKVTKRGQDVALRCDPISGHVSLYWYRQALGQGPEFLTYFNYEAQQDKSGLPNDRFSAERPEGSISTLTIQRTEQRDSAMYRCASSPGDWGSGANVLTFGAGSRLTVL.